This TCR beta chain was captured in a study of T cell responses to AZD1222 COVID-19 vaccine. Worth noting for this clone: Its target is not known.

Assay: immunoSEQ multiplex PCR; the TCRdb copy retains only in-frame clones and omits some. The sample yields under 200,000 clones, roughly 89% seen once. This CDR3 is built from 13 residues. Germline CDR1 is SGHRS and CDR2 is YFSETQ. V was pared by 5 bases and J by 4 bases, with 10 bases between. Pooled together were second doses at about 4 or about 12 weeks. Findings of the study overall: All repertoire sampling was performed exclusively after the peak T cell response.

V and J are TRBV5-1 and TRBJ1-3; D gene ambiguous. The receptor was isolated from an adult who received the AZD1222 COVID-19 vaccine. The material sequenced was peripheral blood, taken 28 days after the second AZD1222 dose. For the CDR3, the DNA is TGCGCCAGCAGTCCTGGGTCGGGAAACACCATATATTTT. Translation: CASSPGSGNTIYF.